This T cell receptor beta chain appears in the sequencing data of a study of cytomegalovirus exposure and HLA in healthy donors. These donors, healthy bone marrow donors, were studied. Regarding the study as a whole: Prior analysis indicated that the majority of TCR beta V segments exhibited productivity approximately 87% or approximately 30% of the time. Later work found most CMV-associated TCR beta chains apparently HLA-restricted. Three chains linked to CMV were shown in vitro to be specific for CMV antigens.

The CDR3 covers 12 residues. V gave up 6 bases and J gave up 0 bases, with 8 bases separating them. The germline gives CDR1 SQVTM, CDR2 ANQGSEA. Primers included in the PCR were 60 Vbeta and 13 Jbeta primers. TCRdb keeps only in-frame clones here, not all; method: immunoSEQ multiplex PCR. The data hold 100,000 to 150,000 clones, with roughly 79% observed a single time. Note on this clone: Its matching antigen is unknown. The sample carries other DNA sequences with the same CDR3.

The chain has TRBV29-1 and TRBJ1-1; the D gene is possibly TRBD1 (6 bases). This receptor was taken from a woman aged 40 to 49 in good health and CMV-seronegative. Sample: PBMCs. The CDR3 protein is CSVDSMNTEAFF. CDR3 coding DNA: TGCAGCGTGGACAGTATGAACACTGAAGCTTTCTTT.